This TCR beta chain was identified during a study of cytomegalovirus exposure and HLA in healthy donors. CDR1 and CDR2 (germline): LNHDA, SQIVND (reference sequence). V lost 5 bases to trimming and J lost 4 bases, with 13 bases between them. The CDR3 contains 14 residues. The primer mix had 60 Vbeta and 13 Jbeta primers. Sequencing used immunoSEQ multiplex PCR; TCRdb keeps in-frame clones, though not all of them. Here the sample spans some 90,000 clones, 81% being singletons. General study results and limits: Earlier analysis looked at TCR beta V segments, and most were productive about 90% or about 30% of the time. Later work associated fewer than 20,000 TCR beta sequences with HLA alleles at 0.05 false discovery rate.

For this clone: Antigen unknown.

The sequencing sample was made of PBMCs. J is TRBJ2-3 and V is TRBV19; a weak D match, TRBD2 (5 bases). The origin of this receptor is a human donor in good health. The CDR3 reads CASSVAGVADTQYF. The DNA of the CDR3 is TGTGCCAGTAGTGTCGCGGGCGTCGCAGATACGCAGTATTTT.